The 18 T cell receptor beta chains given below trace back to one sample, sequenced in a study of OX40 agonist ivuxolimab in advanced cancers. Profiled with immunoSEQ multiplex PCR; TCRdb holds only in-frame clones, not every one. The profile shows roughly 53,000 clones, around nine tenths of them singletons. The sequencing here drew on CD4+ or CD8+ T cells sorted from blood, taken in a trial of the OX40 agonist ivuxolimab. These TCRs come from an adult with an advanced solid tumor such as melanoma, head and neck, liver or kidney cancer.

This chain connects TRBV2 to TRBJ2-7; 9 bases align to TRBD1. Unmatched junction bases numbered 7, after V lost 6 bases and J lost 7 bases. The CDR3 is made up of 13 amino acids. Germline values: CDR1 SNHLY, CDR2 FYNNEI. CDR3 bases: TGTGCCAGCAGGGGAACAGGGGGCGGGGAGCAGTACTTC. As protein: CASRGTGGGEQYF.

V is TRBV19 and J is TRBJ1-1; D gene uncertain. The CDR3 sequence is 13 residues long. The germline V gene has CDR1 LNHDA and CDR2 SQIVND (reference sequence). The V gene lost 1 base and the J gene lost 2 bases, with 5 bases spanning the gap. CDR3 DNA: TGTGCCAGTAGTATAGGACAAAACACTGAAGCTTTCTTT. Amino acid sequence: CASSIGQNTEAFF.

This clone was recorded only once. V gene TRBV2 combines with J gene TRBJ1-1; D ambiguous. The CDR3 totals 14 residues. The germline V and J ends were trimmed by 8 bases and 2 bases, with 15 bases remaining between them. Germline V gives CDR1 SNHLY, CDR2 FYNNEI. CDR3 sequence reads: CASGQVWGNTEAFF. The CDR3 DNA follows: TGTGCCAGCGGCCAGGTCTGGGGTAACACTGAAGCTTTCTTT.

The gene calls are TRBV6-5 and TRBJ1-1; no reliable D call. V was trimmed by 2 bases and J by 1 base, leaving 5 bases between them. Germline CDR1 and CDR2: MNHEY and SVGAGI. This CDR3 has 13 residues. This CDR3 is CASSYGQNTEAFF. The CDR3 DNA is TGTGCCAGCAGTTACGGCCAGAACACTGAAGCTTTCTTT.

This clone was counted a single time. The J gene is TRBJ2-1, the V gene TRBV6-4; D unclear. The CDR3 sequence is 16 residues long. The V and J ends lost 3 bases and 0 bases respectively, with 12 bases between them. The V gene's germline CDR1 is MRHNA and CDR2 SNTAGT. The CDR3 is CASSETGMSSYNEQFF. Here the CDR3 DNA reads TGTGCCAGCAGTGAAACCGGCATGAGCTCCTACAATGAGCAGTTCTTC.

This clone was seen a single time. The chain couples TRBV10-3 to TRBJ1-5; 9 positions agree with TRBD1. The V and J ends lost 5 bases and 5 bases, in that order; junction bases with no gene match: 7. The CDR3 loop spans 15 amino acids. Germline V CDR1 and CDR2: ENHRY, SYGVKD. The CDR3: CAISKGQGMYQPQHF. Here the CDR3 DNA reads TGTGCCATCAGTAAAGGACAGGGGATGTATCAGCCCCAGCATTTT.

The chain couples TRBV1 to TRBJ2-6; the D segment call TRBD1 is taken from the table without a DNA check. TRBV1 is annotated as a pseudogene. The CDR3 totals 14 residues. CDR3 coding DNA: TGCACCAGCAGTAGACAAAGTCGGGCCAACGTCCTGACTTTC. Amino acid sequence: CTSSRQSRANVLTF.

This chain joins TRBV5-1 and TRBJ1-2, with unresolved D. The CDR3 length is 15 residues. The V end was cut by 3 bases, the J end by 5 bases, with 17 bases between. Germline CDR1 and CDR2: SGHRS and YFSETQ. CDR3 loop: CASSSGTQSRYGYTF. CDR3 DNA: TGCGCCAGCAGCTCAGGTACTCAGTCGAGGTATGGCTACACCTTC.

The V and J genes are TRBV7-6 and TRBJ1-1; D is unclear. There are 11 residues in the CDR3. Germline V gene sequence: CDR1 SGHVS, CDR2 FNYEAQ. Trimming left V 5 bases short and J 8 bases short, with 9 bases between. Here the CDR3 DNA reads TGTGCCAGCAGCCCATTAGCCGAAGCTTTCTTT. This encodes CASSPLAEAFF.

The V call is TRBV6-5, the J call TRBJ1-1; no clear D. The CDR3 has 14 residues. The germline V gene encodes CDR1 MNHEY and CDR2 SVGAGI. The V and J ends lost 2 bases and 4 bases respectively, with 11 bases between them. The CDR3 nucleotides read TGTGCCAGCAGTTACGGCGGGGTAGGCACTGAAGCTTTCTTT. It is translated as CASSYGGVGTEAFF.

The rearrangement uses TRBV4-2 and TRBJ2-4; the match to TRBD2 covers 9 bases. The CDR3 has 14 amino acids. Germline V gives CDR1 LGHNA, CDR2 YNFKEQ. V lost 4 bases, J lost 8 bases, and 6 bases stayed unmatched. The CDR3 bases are TGTGCCAGCAGCCCAGCGGGGGGCATGGACATTCAGTACTTC. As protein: CASSPAGGMDIQYF.

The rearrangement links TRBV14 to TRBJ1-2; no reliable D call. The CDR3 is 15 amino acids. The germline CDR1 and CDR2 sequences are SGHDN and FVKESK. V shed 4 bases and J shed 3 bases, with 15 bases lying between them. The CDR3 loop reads CASSPFDRYHYGYTF. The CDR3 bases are TGTGCCAGCAGCCCTTTCGACCGGTACCACTATGGCTACACCTTC. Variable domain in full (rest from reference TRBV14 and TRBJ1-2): EAGVTQFPSHSVIEKGQTVTLRCDPISGHDNLYWYRRVMGKEIKFLLHFVKESKQDESGMPNNRFLAERTGGTYSTLKVQPAELEDSGVYFCASSPFDRYHYGYTFGSGTRLTVV.

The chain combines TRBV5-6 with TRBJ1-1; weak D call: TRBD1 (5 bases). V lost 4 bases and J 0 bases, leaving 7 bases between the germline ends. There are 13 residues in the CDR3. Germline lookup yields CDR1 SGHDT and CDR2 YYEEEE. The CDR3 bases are TGTGCCAGCAGCCCGGGACTGAACACTGAAGCTTTCTTT. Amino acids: CASSPGLNTEAFF.

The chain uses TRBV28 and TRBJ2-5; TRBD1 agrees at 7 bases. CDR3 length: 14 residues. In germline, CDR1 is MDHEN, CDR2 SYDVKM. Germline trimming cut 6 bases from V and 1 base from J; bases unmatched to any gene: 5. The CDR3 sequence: CASSSGQSQETQYF. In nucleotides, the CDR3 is TGTGCCAGCAGCTCGGGACAGAGCCAAGAGACCCAGTACTTC. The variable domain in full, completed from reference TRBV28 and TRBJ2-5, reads DVKVTQSSRYLVKRTGEKVFLECVQDMDHENMFWYRQDPGLGLRLIYFSYDVKMKEKGDIPEGYSVSREKKERFSLILESASTNQTSMYLCASSSGQSQETQYFGPGTRLLVL.

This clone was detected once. CDR3 region: CATSRDLAPGFF. The CDR3 nucleotides read TGTGCCACCAGCAGAGATCTGGCCCCCGGGTTCTTC. The chain carries TRBV15 and TRBJ2-1; no definite D call. The V gene lost 0 bases and the J gene lost 15 bases, with 12 bases spanning the gap. Germline V gene data show CDR1 as LNHNV and CDR2 as YYDKDF (reference sequence). This CDR3 region has 12 residues.

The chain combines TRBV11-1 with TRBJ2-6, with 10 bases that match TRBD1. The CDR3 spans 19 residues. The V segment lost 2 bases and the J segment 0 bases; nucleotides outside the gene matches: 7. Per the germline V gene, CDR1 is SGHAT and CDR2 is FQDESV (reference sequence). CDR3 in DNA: TGTGCCAGCAGCTTAACGACAGGGGGCCTAAGCTCTGGGGCCAACGTCCTGACTTTC. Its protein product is CASSLTTGGLSSGANVLTF.

The CDR3 spells CASSLYGGGEGWGNTEAFF. The CDR3, as DNA: TGTGCCAGCAGTTTATATGGGGGGGGAGAGGGCTGGGGGAACACTGAAGCTTTCTTT. The J gene is TRBJ1-1, the V gene TRBV27; a weak D match, TRBD1 (5 bases). Deletions cut 1 base from V and 1 base from J, with 22 bases between. Germline V gives CDR1 MNHEY, CDR2 SMNVEV (reference sequence). The CDR3 runs 19 residues.

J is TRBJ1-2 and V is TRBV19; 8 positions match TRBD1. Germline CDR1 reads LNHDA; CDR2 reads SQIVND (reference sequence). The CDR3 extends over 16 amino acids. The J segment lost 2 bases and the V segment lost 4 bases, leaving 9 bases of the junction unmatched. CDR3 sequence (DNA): TGTGCCAGTAGTAGGTACCGGGACAGGCGGAACTATGGCTACACCTTC. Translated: CASSRYRDRRNYGYTF.